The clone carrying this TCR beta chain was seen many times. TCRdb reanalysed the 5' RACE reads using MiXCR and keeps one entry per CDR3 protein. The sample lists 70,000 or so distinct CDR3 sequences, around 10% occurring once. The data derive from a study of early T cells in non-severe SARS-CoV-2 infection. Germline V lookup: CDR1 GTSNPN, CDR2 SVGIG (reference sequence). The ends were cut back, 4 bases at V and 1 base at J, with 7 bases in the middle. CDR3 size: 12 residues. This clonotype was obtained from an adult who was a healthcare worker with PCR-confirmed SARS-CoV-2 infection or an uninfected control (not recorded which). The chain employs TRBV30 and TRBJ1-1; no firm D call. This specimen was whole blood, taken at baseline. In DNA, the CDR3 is TGTGCCTGGAATGCGGGGAACACTGAAGCTTTCTTT. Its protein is CAWNAGNTEAFF.